Each of the 5 T cell receptor beta chains below was sequenced from the same sample in a study of early T cells in non-severe SARS-CoV-2 infection. TCRdb recomputed calls from the 5' RACE reads with MiXCR, one row per CDR3 protein. This sample has tens of thousands of distinct CDR3 sequences, with 11% found just once. The material sequenced was whole blood, taken at baseline. These receptors came from an adult who was a healthcare worker with PCR-confirmed SARS-CoV-2 infection or an uninfected control (not recorded which).

This clonotype was detected only a few times. The chain uses TRBV5-1 and TRBJ2-1; 9 nucleotides match TRBD1. There are 17 residues in the CDR3. V was clipped by 6 bases and J by 3 bases; unmatched bases: 13. CDR1 and CDR2 from the germline V gene are SGHRS and YFSETQ. CDR3 sequence reads: CASTKSAGTGIYNEQFF. The CDR3, as DNA: TGCGCCAGCACCAAATCCGCCGGGACAGGGATCTACAATGAGCAGTTCTTC. Full variable domain (missing parts from reference TRBV5-1 and TRBJ2-1): KAGVTQTPRYLIKTRGQQVTLSCSPISGHRSVSWYQQTPGQGLQFLFEYFSETQRNKGNFPGRFSGRQFSNSRSEMNVSTLELGDSALYLCASTKSAGTGIYNEQFFGPGTRLTVL.

This clonotype was seen repeatedly, ten times or more. The chain couples TRBV10-3 to TRBJ2-1; 7 bases are a match to TRBD2. V was pared by 6 bases and J by 3 bases, with 8 bases of the junction left unmatched. The CDR3 contains 15 residues. Germline assignment: CDR1 ENHRY and CDR2 SYGVKD. The CDR3 is CAISAPGGYYNEQFF. The DNA of the CDR3 is TGTGCCATCAGCGCCCCGGGGGGTTACTACAATGAGCAGTTCTTC.

This clonotype was recorded a few times. V and J are TRBV6-2 or TRBV6-3 and TRBJ2-7, with 12 bases matching TRBD2. After removal of 5 bases from V and 0 bases from J, the junction contained 8 bases not matched to a gene. CDR1 is MNHEY, CDR2 SVGEGT, per germline. CDR3 length: 17 residues. CDR3 nucleotides: TGTGCCAGCAGTCCTGGACTAGCGGGGCCCTACTCCTACGAGCAGTACTTC. It yields the protein CASSPGLAGPYSYEQYF.

In this sample, this clonotype turned up many times. The J gene is TRBJ2-3, the V gene TRBV6-6, with D uncertain. CDR3 length equals 12 residues. Germline CDR1 MNHNY, CDR2 SVGAGI (reference sequence). Trimming pared 5 bases from V and 5 bases from J, leaving 8 bases between. CDR3 nucleotide sequence: TGTGCCAGCAGTCCCACCGGAGATACGCAGTATTTT. Translated: CASSPTGDTQYF.

Only a few counts were recorded for this clonotype. The CDR3 coding sequence is TGCGCCAGCAGCTTGACAGGTCCTAGCACAGATACGCAGTATTTT. Its translation: CASSLTGPSTDTQYF. This chain links TRBV5-1 with TRBJ2-3, with a weak D call TRBD1 (5 bases). The ends were cut back, 1 base at V and 0 bases at J, with 9 bases in the middle. CDR3 length equals 15 residues. Germline CDR1 SGHRS, CDR2 YFSETQ.